A selection of T cell receptor beta chains follows, all from one sample in a study of blood T cell repertoires in COVID-19. Clones were sequenced by immunoSEQ multiplex PCR, and TCRdb holds only the in-frame ones, with some missing. The table includes some 170,000 clones, roughly 90% detected once. The sequenced sample consisted of PBMCs or T cells enriched from blood (not recorded which). The receptors stem from a human donor with acute COVID-19. The donor label of this sample is uncertain. CDR3s include the opening cysteine and the closing phenylalanine or tryptophan. The D gene is left open where the match is weak. Clone sizes are given selectively: once, few, many, or a class where the clone is expanded.

v_gene	d_gene	j_gene	abundance	CDR3aa	CDR3nt
TRBV20-1	TRBD2	TRBJ2-7	-	CSASSGDNSYEQYF	TGCAGTGCTAGTAGCGGGGACAACTCCTACGAGCAGTACTTC
TRBV13	-	TRBJ1-2	-	CASSRGGGYGYTF	TGTGCCAGCAGTCGAGGGGGGGGCTATGGCTACACCTTC
TRBV3-1/TRBV3-2	TRBD2	TRBJ2-7	once	CASSPWTSSYEQYF	TGTGCCAGCAGCCCTTGGACTAGCTCCTACGAGCAGTACTTC
TRBV12-5	TRBD1	TRBJ1-3	-	CASGPGGMGNTIYF	TGTGCTAGTGGTCCAGGGGGTATGGGAAACACCATATATTTT
TRBV6-2/TRBV6-3	-	TRBJ1-1	-	CASSLEGLDKAYEAFF	TGTGCCAGCAGCCTAGAAGGACTCGACAAAGCCTATGAAGCTTTCTTT
TRBV25-1	TRBD1	TRBJ2-1	-	CASSIRDRGIHEQFF	TGTGCCAGCAGTATCCGGGACAGGGGTATCCATGAGCAGTTCTTC
TRBV2	TRBD1	TRBJ1-3	many	CASSGGQGRGNTIYF	TGTGCCAGCAGTGGAGGACAGGGGAGGGGAAACACCATATATTTT
TRBV2	TRBD1	TRBJ2-5	few	CASNLPGQGETQYF	TGTGCCAGTAATTTACCCGGACAGGGAGAGACCCAGTACTTC
TRBV9	-	TRBJ2-1	-	CASVEDGGSHNEQFF	TGTGCCAGCGTAGAGGACGGGGGTAGCCACAATGAGCAGTTCTTC
TRBV3-1/TRBV3-2	TRBD1	TRBJ1-2	once	CASRQGTVFNYGYTF	TGTGCCAGCAGGCAAGGGACAGTTTTTAACTATGGCTACACCTTC
TRBV9	TRBD1	TRBJ1-1	-	CASSPRTGRGRTGRAEAFF	TGTGCCAGCAGCCCACGGACAGGGAGAGGCCGGACTGGTAGGGCTGAAGCTTTCTTT
TRBV6-5	-	TRBJ1-4	-	CASSSLDFATNEKLFF	TGTGCCAGCAGTTCTCTCGACTTCGCAACTAATGAAAAACTGTTTTTT
TRBV19	TRBD2	TRBJ2-3	-	CASTSGGPSTDTQYF	TGTGCCAGTACTAGCGGGGGCCCCAGCACAGATACGCAGTATTTT
TRBV3-1/TRBV3-2	-	TRBJ2-1	-	CASSQDLDYYNEQFF	TGTGCCAGCAGCCAAGATCTAGACTACTACAATGAGCAGTTCTTC
TRBV3-1/TRBV3-2	-	TRBJ2-1	-	CASSQDDTGTLYNEQFF	TGTGCCAGCAGCCAAGATGATACCGGGACACTTTACAATGAGCAGTTCTTC
TRBV5-4	-	TRBJ2-3	-	CASSLGGAGDTQYF	TGTGCCAGCAGTTTAGGCGGGGCCGGAGATACGCAGTATTTT
TRBV19	-	TRBJ2-3	-	CASSGSLADTQYF	TGTGCCAGTAGCGGGAGTTTGGCAGATACGCAGTATTTT
TRBV6-6	-	TRBJ2-1	few	CASTGYPSTGYNEQFF	TGTGCCAGCACTGGCTATCCGAGTACGGGGTACAATGAGCAGTTCTTC
TRBV9	TRBD1	TRBJ2-7	-	CASSPGQGGYEQYF	TGTGCCAGCAGCCCAGGACAGGGGGGTTACGAGCAGTACTTC
TRBV27	-	TRBJ1-2	-	CASSLDRNYGYTF	TGTGCCAGCAGTTTAGACAGGAACTATGGCTACACCTTC
TRBV6-6	-	TRBJ1-1	once	CASSPGQPEAFF	TGTGCCAGCAGCCCCGGACAGCCAGAAGCTTTCTTT
TRBV19	TRBD1	TRBJ2-1	-	CASSGTGSREQFF	TGTGCCAGTAGTGGGACAGGGAGCCGTGAGCAGTTCTTC
TRBV12-3/TRBV12-4	-	TRBJ2-3	-	CASSLVTDTQYF	TGTGCCAGCAGTTTAGTAACAGATACGCAGTATTTT
TRBV4-3	-	TRBJ1-5	-	CASSQDEGGGQPQHF	TGCGCCAGCAGCCAAGATGAGGGAGGGGGTCAGCCCCAGCATTTT
TRBV9	TRBD1	TRBJ1-2	-	CASSATGEDYGYTF	TGTGCCAGCAGCGCCACAGGGGAGGACTATGGCTACACCTTC
TRBV13	-	TRBJ2-5	-	CASSLTSKGQETQYF	TGTGCCAGCAGCTTGACTAGTAAGGGACAAGAGACCCAGTACTTC
TRBV21-1	-	TRBJ2-2	-	CASRRIGQAGELFF	TGTGCCAGCAGACGGATCGGACAGGCCGGGGAGCTGTTTTTT
TRBV6-2/TRBV6-3	TRBD2	TRBJ2-5	-	CASSPGVAGVQTQYF	TGTGCCAGCAGCCCCGGGGTAGCGGGGGTGCAGACCCAGTACTTC
TRBV10-3	TRBD1	TRBJ1-1	once	CAIRGTGDNTEAFF	TGTGCCATCAGGGGGACAGGGGACAACACTGAAGCTTTCTTT
TRBV5-1	-	TRBJ1-1	-	CASSATGPGTEAFF	TGCGCCAGCAGCGCCACAGGGCCGGGCACTGAAGCTTTCTTT
TRBV7-9	-	TRBJ1-1	-	CASSLVGAGEPFF	TGTGCCAGCAGCTTAGTGGGGGCAGGAGAACCTTTCTTT
TRBV27	-	TRBJ2-7	few	CSSVRGYEQYF	TGTTCCAGCGTCAGGGGCTACGAGCAGTACTTC
TRBV27	TRBD1	TRBJ2-4	-	CASSTRQGENIQYF	TGTGCCAGCAGTACCCGACAGGGCGAAAACATTCAGTACTTC
TRBV9	TRBD1	TRBJ1-2	-	CASSVEPRGPQHYGYTF	TGTGCCAGCAGCGTAGAGCCCAGGGGGCCTCAGCACTATGGCTACACCTTC
TRBV24-1	TRBD2	TRBJ2-1	-	CATSDSPGLANYNEQFF	TGTGCCACCAGTGATTCTCCGGGACTAGCGAATTACAATGAGCAGTTCTTC
TRBV5-1	TRBD1	TRBJ2-5	once	CASSLAPGTGGLETQYF	TGCGCCAGCAGCTTGGCCCCCGGGACAGGGGGCTTGGAGACCCAGTACTTC
TRBV5-4	-	TRBJ1-2	-	CASSLGQGGYTF	TGTGCCAGCAGCTTGGGGCAGGGTGGCTACACCTTC
TRBV7-2	TRBD1	TRBJ2-3	-	CASSPQGAGDTQYF	TGTGCCAGCAGCCCACAGGGGGCTGGGGATACGCAGTATTTT
TRBV5-1	TRBD2	TRBJ2-7	-	CASSRTSGGIVYEQYF	TGCGCCAGCAGCCGGACTAGCGGGGGTATAGTATACGAGCAGTACTTC
TRBV4-1	TRBD1	TRBJ1-5	-	CASSPLTGDQPQHF	TGCGCCAGCAGCCCCCTGACAGGGGATCAGCCCCAGCATTTT
TRBV10-2	-	TRBJ1-4	-	CASSESGGVGEEKLFF	TGCGCCAGCAGTGAGTCGGGGGGTGTGGGGGAGGAAAAACTGTTTTTT
TRBV6-2/TRBV6-3	TRBD2	TRBJ2-1	-	CASSYPTSGGKGSYNEQFF	TGTGCCAGCAGTTACCCGACTAGCGGGGGTAAAGGCTCCTACAATGAGCAGTTCTTC
TRBV6-5	-	TRBJ1-2	once	CASSYGRSTHGYTF	TGTGCCAGCAGTTACGGCAGGTCGACCCATGGCTACACCTTC
TRBV7-2	TRBD2	TRBJ2-1	few	CASSSSRGAQNEQFF	TGTGCCAGCAGCTCCTCGCGGGGGGCCCAAAATGAGCAGTTCTTC
TRBV18	-	TRBJ2-4	-	CASSPPSLAKNIQYF	TGTGCCAGCTCACCACCTTCTCTAGCCAAAAACATTCAGTACTTC
TRBV16	TRBD1	TRBJ1-1	-	CASSQTRLTGGETEAFF	TGTGCCAGCAGCCAGACTAGACTTACAGGGGGGGAGACTGAAGCTTTCTTT
TRBV5-1	-	TRBJ2-3	-	CASNEGRVDTQYF	TGCGCCAGCAATGAGGGTCGGGTGGATACGCAGTATTTT
TRBV19	TRBD2	TRBJ2-2	-	CASSIGGTRTGELFF	TGTGCCAGTAGTATCGGCGGGACTAGAACCGGGGAGCTGTTTTTT